Shown below are 25 T cell receptor beta chains from a single sample sequenced in a study of blood T cell repertoires in COVID-19. TCRdb's copy holds only in-frame clones and misses some; the assay was immunoSEQ multiplex PCR. The sample lists 120,000 to 150,000 clones, around nine tenths occurring once. Sequenced material: peripheral blood. The receptors here all came from a human donor in a cohort sampled during active COVID-19.

This clone was seen only once. The chain employs TRBV12-5 and TRBJ2-7; perhaps TRBD2 as D (6 bases). Germline loops: CDR1 LGHNT, CDR2 FRNRAP. The CDR3 is 14 amino acids. Trimming took 7 bases from V and 9 from J, leaving 22 bases between them. The CDR3: CASAGRNVAGGQYF. The CDR3 DNA reads as TGTGCTAGTGCCGGGCGTAACGTTGCCGGGGGGCAGTACTTC.

This clone appeared once. This chain joins TRBV29-1 and TRBJ2-2; no reliable D call. The CDR3 has 13 amino acids. Germline CDR1 and CDR2: SQVTM and ANQGSEA. The V end lost 3 bases, the J end lost 7 bases, and 12 bases lay between the germline ends. CDR3 nucleotides: TGCAGCGTTGATGCGGATCCGGGCGGGGAGCTGTTTTTT. It is translated as CSVDADPGGELFF.

This clone was seen just once. This rearrangement joins TRBV6-4 to TRBJ2-2; a weak D match, TRBD2 (5 bases). From germline, CDR1 is MRHNA and CDR2 SNTAGT. V was trimmed by 4 bases and J by 1 base, leaving 7 bases between them. The CDR3 extends over 14 amino acids. The CDR3 sequence: CASSVEGNTGELFF. The CDR3 region has the DNA TGTGCCAGCAGTGTTGAGGGGAACACCGGGGAGCTGTTTTTT.

This clone has more than one count but fewer than ten. The chain joins TRBV5-1 to TRBJ2-7, with TRBD1 identical over 8 bases. The CDR3 spans 15 residues. Germline V gene data show CDR1 as SGHRS and CDR2 as YFSETQ. V lost 3 bases and J lost 4; bases outside the gene matches: 9. This CDR3 is CASSWAGTGLYEQYF. For the CDR3, the DNA is TGCGCCAGCAGCTGGGCCGGGACAGGACTATACGAGCAGTACTTC.

V gene TRBV3-1 (or the pseudogene TRBV3-2) combines with J gene TRBJ1-2, with D possibly TRBD1 on 6 matching bases. Trimming pared 0 bases from V and 2 bases from J, leaving 13 bases between. The CDR3 contains 16 residues. Germline CDR1 and CDR2: LGHDT and YNNKEL (reference sequence). CDR3 sequence: CASSQDPIQGNYGYTF. DNA for the CDR3: TGTGCCAGCAGCCAAGACCCAATACAGGGAAACTATGGCTACACCTTC.

This sequence joins TRBV7-9 and TRBJ1-1, with TRBD1 identical over 7 bases. The germline V gene encodes CDR1 SEHNR and CDR2 FQNEAQ (reference sequence). CDR3 length: 12 residues. The V segment lost 5 bases and the J segment 10 bases; nucleotides outside the gene matches: 7. The CDR3, as DNA: TGTGCCAGCAGCCCCGGGACAGCGGGAGCTTTCTTT. This sequence encodes CASSPGTAGAFF.

The V call is TRBV3-1 (or the pseudogene TRBV3-2), the J call TRBJ1-1; D unresolved. Deletions cut 4 bases from V and 4 bases from J, with 16 bases between. Germline loops: CDR1 LGHDT, CDR2 YNNKEL (reference sequence). CDR3 size: 15 residues. The CDR3 region has the DNA TGTGCCAGCAGCCCGCGAGTCGGAGTGGGCACTGAAGCTTTCTTT. Encoded protein: CASSPRVGVGTEAFF.

The chain is built from TRBV7-8 and TRBJ2-1; no firm D call. In germline, CDR1 is SGHVS, CDR2 FQNEAQ. The CDR3 sequence is 13 residues long. The V gene lost 5 bases and the J gene lost 9 bases, with 14 bases spanning the gap. Here the CDR3 reads CASSPTRGGEQFF. DNA of the CDR3: TGTGCCAGCAGCCCCACAAGAGGTGGTGAGCAGTTCTTC.

The CDR3 protein is CASSLAGEGQPQHF. The CDR3 region has the DNA TGTGCCAGCAGCTTAGCAGGGGAGGGACAGCCCCAGCATTTT. The chain couples TRBV7-9 to TRBJ1-5; D perhaps matches TRBD1 (5 bases). The germline V gene has CDR1 SEHNR and CDR2 FQNEAQ (reference sequence). V dropped 0 bases and J dropped 7 bases, with 10 bases sitting between them. The CDR3 covers 14 residues.

This clone has only one observation. This chain links TRBV6-5 with TRBJ1-2; TRBD1 matches 10 bases. The CDR3 is made up of 15 amino acids. Unmatched junction bases numbered 14, after V lost 8 bases and J lost 8 bases. Germline CDR1 and CDR2: MNHEY and SVGAGI. Written as DNA, the CDR3 is TGTGCCAGCGAACTAACCGGGACAGGGGAGGGAGGCTACACCTTC. It yields the protein CASELTGTGEGGYTF.

The rearrangement joins TRBV5-1 to TRBJ2-2, with 8 bases lining up with TRBD1. This CDR3 is built from 15 residues. With 0 bases clipped from V and 4 bases from J, the junction kept 2 bases outside the gene matches. Germline CDR1 SGHRS, CDR2 YFSETQ. The DNA of the CDR3 is TGCGCCAGCAGCTTGGTTGGACAGGGCACCGGGGAGCTGTTTTTT. As protein: CASSLVGQGTGELFF.

The CDR3 DNA reads as TGTGCCAGCCTATCGGGACAGGGCACCTACGAGCAGTACTTC. Translating it yields CASLSGQGTYEQYF. V usage is TRBV6-5 and J usage is TRBJ2-7, with 9 bases identical to TRBD1. Germline CDR1 is MNHEY and CDR2 is SVGAGI. V shed 8 bases, J shed 2 bases, and the junction held 7 bases outside the gene matches. The CDR3 totals 14 residues.

This chain connects TRBV3-1 (or the pseudogene TRBV3-2) to TRBJ1-2; D may be TRBD1 (6 bases). The CDR3 is 15 residues long. Germline values: CDR1 LGHDT, CDR2 YNNKEL (reference sequence). V lost 0 bases and J lost 5, with 13 bases in between. The CDR3 is CASSQERGASYGYTF. DNA of the CDR3: TGTGCCAGCAGCCAAGAACGGGGGGCCTCGTATGGCTACACCTTC.

This clone has a single count. This chain links TRBV5-5 with TRBJ1-1; D might be TRBD1 (5 bases). CDR3 size: 13 residues. Trimming left V 4 bases short and J 4 bases short, with 11 bases between. The germline V gene has CDR1 SGHKS and CDR2 YYEKEE (reference sequence). The CDR3 reads CASSIGGSTEAFF. CDR3 in DNA: TGTGCCAGCAGCATCGGGGGTTCCACTGAAGCTTTCTTT.

About this clone itself: The same CDR3 also results from other DNA sequences found in this sample. The chain couples TRBV5-1 to TRBJ1-3; 7 bases fit TRBD1. V shed 4 bases, J shed 0 bases, and the junction held 4 bases outside the gene matches. The CDR3 has 15 residues. Per germline, CDR1 SGHRS and CDR2 YFSETQ. CDR3 loop: CASSRQGLSGNTIYF. The CDR3 DNA is TGCGCCAGCAGCAGACAGGGCCTCTCTGGAAACACCATATATTTT.

This sequence joins TRBV10-2 and TRBJ2-5, with 8 bases that match TRBD1. J gave up 2 bases and V 7 bases, and 6 bases lay outside the gene matches. In germline, CDR1 is WSHSY, CDR2 SAAADI. The CDR3 is made up of 14 amino acids. The CDR3 spells CASISTGGQETQYF. CDR3 sequence (DNA): TGCGCCAGCATCTCCACAGGGGGTCAAGAGACCCAGTACTTC.

This chain joins TRBV6-1 and TRBJ2-4, with D possibly TRBD1 on 6 matching bases. The CDR3 is made up of 14 amino acids. Trimming removed 2 bases at V and 1 base at J, with 6 bases between. Germline assignment: CDR1 MNHNS and CDR2 SASEGT. The DNA for the CDR3 is TGTGCCAGCAGTGAACAGGGGGCCAAAAACATTCAGTACTTC. Its translation is CASSEQGAKNIQYF.

This clone showed up just once. The rearrangement uses TRBV19 and TRBJ2-3, with 8 positions matching TRBD1. Germline CDR1 and CDR2: LNHDA and SQIVND (reference sequence). The CDR3 spans 14 residues. Trimming at V came to 4 bases and at J to 2 bases, leaving 2 bases not matched to a gene. In nucleotides, the CDR3 is TGTGCCAGTAGTACGCAGGGGGCCACAGATACGCAGTATTTT. It codes for CASSTQGATDTQYF.

A single count supports this clone. This sequence joins TRBV6-6 and TRBJ2-3, with D perhaps TRBD1 (6 bases). Trimming pared 4 bases from V and 0 bases from J, leaving 8 bases between. CDR1 is MNHNY, CDR2 SVGAGI, per germline (reference sequence). The CDR3 runs to 14 residues. CDR3 nucleotide sequence: TGTGCCAGCAGTTCTAGGGGGAGCACAGATACGCAGTATTTT. It codes for CASSSRGSTDTQYF.

The chain combines TRBV11-2 with TRBJ1-2; 11 bases agree with TRBD1. The CDR3 is 16 amino acids. The germline gives CDR1 SGHAT, CDR2 FQNNGV. V gave up 2 bases and J gave up 6 bases; unmatched junction bases: 8. CDR3 DNA: TGTGCCAGCAGCTTACTAGGACAGGGGGCGGCCGATGGCTACACCTTC. This encodes CASSLLGQGAADGYTF.

The chain carries TRBV7-2 and TRBJ1-5; tentative D call: TRBD1 (6 bases). V was shortened by 5 bases and J by 3 bases, with 14 bases between the two germline ends. CDR1 is SGHTA and CDR2 is FQGNSA in the germline V gene. The CDR3 is 15 amino acids. In DNA, the CDR3 is TGTGCCAGCAGCCCACGGACAGTGCTCAATCAGCCCCAGCATTTT. Its protein product is CASSPRTVLNQPQHF.

The rearrangement links TRBV6-5 to TRBJ1-4; D might be TRBD1 (6 bases). Trimming took off 6 bases at V and 0 bases at J, with 11 bases between the two ends. Germline loops: CDR1 MNHEY, CDR2 SVGAGI. The CDR3 totals 15 residues. This CDR3 is CASRTGDATNEKLFF. The CDR3 DNA sequence: TGTGCCAGCAGGACAGGCGACGCAACTAATGAAAAACTGTTTTTT.

The chain's CDR3 is CASSRERQGRYEQYF. The CDR3 DNA sequence: TGCGCCAGCAGCCGAGAACGACAGGGGAGGTACGAGCAGTACTTC. J is TRBJ2-7 and V is TRBV4-1; 8 nucleotides match TRBD1. The CDR3 length is 15 residues. V was pared by 4 bases and J by 4 bases, with 9 bases of the junction left unmatched. CDR1 is MGHRA and CDR2 is YSYEKL in the germline V gene.

The rearrangement joins TRBV5-1 to TRBJ2-5, with 11 bases fitting TRBD2. The ends lost 0 bases at V and 5 bases at J; junction bases unmatched: 6. The CDR3 has 16 amino acids. CDR1 and CDR2 (germline): SGHRS, YFSETQ. The CDR3 nucleotides are TGCGCCAGCAGCTTGGTGGCTAGCGGGGGGCATGAGACCCAGTACTTC. It codes for CASSLVASGGHETQYF.

The chain couples TRBV3-1 (or the pseudogene TRBV3-2) to TRBJ2-2, with 9 bases fitting TRBD2. There are 14 residues in the CDR3. The V segment lost 1 base and the J segment 8 bases; nucleotides outside the gene matches: 2. The germline V gene encodes CDR1 LGHDT and CDR2 YNNKEL (reference sequence). The CDR3 sequence is CASSQVTSGGELFF. CDR3 nucleotide sequence: TGTGCCAGCAGCCAAGTCACTAGCGGGGGGGAGCTGTTTTTT.